The 22 T cell receptor beta chains presented below share a single source sample, sequenced in a study of tumor-infiltrating lymphocytes in oesophageal squamous cell carcinoma. One entry per CDR3 protein, called by TCRdb with MiXCR from the PCR reads. The repertoire holds 15,000 or so distinct CDR3 sequences, with approximately 48% as singletons. Sequencing was carried out using esophageal tumor tissue. These receptors were taken from a female donor with esophageal squamous cell carcinoma.

In this sample, this clonotype turned up once. V usage is TRBV7-2 and J usage is TRBJ2-1, with unresolved D. This CDR3 spans 14 amino acids. The germline V and J ends were trimmed by 1 base and 9 bases, with 13 bases remaining between them. In germline, CDR1 is SGHTA, CDR2 FQGNSA. The CDR3 here is CASSLDGRFGEQFF. The CDR3 DNA sequence: TGTGCCAGCAGCTTAGATGGCAGGTTCGGTGAGCAGTTCTTC. Filled out from reference TRBV7-2 and TRBJ2-1, the complete variable domain reads GAGVSQSPSNKVTEKGKDVELRCDPISGHTALYWYRQSLGQGLEFLIYFQGNSAPDKSGLPSDRFSAERTGGSVSTLTIQRTQQEDSAVYLCASSLDGRFGEQFFGPGTRLTVL.

The CDR3 DNA sequence: TGTGCCAGCAGCTTAGGGAGGGTGTACGAGCAGTACTTC. Its translation is CASSLGRVYEQYF. The chain uses TRBV7-2 and TRBJ2-1, with D tentatively TRBD2 (6 bases). The end of the DNA aligns better with TRBJ2-7, so the J call may be wrong. Germline V gene sequence: CDR1 SGHTA, CDR2 FQGNSA. The CDR3 runs to 13 residues.

The table lists this clonotype with a count of one. One junction end disagrees with the germline gene, perhaps due to a read error. This chain links TRBV7-6 with TRBJ2-5, with D possibly TRBD1 on 6 matching bases. Germline V gene data show CDR1 as SGHVS and CDR2 as FNYEAQ. The CDR3 spans 13 residues. CDR3: CASSLSGEETQYF. The CDR3 DNA sequence: TGTGCTAGCAGCTTATCAGGGGAAGAGACCCAGTACTTC.

This chain connects TRBV11-2 to TRBJ2-4; TRBD1 matches 7 bases. TRBJ2-7 matches the DNA end more closely, so the J call is doubtful. CDR1 SGHAT and CDR2 FQNNGV come from the germline V gene. The CDR3 covers 14 residues. DNA for the CDR3: TGTGCCAGCAGCTTAGAACAGGGGCCCTACGAGCAGTACTTC. It specifies CASSLEQGPYEQYF.

This clonotype occurred many times. The chain couples TRBV7-3 to TRBJ1-6, with TRBD1 matching over 10 bases. Germline V gives CDR1 SGHTA, CDR2 FQGTGA. The CDR3 has 19 amino acids. The J segment lost 10 bases and the V segment lost 1 base, leaving 16 bases of the junction unmatched. The CDR3 sequence: CASSLNPPLTGGVKSPLHF. CDR3 nucleotides: TGTGCCAGCAGCTTAAACCCCCCCCTGACAGGGGGCGTAAAATCACCCCTCCACTTT.

The chain is built from TRBV28 and TRBJ1-2; the match to TRBD1 covers 7 bases. The V gene's germline CDR1 is MDHEN and CDR2 SYDVKM. The trim removed 5 bases at V and 4 bases at J, leaving 7 bases unmatched. The CDR3 totals 14 residues. The CDR3 is CASSLSGQPYGYTF. CDR3 in DNA: TGTGCCAGCAGTCTATCGGGACAGCCCTATGGCTACACCTTC.

Many counts were recorded for this clonotype. This chain connects TRBV5-1 to TRBJ1-2, with 7 bases that match TRBD1. The V and J ends lost 4 bases and 7 bases, in that order; junction bases with no gene match: 13. CDR3 size: 15 residues. Germline-derived CDR1 and CDR2 are SGHRS and YFSETQ. This CDR3 is CASSTQTGLEFGYTF. CDR3 DNA: TGCGCCAGCAGCACCCAGACAGGGTTAGAGTTTGGCTACACCTTC.

The table lists this clonotype with a count of one. The V gene is TRBV7-6, the J gene TRBJ2-5; D remains ambiguous. The CDR3 runs to 12 residues. Germline V lookup: CDR1 SGHVS, CDR2 FNYEAQ. Trimming stripped 3 bases from V and 5 bases from J, with 7 bases between. For the CDR3, the DNA is TGTGCCAGCAGCTTGTCAGGCGAGACCCAGTACTTC. This translates into CASSLSGETQYF.

As for this clonotype: The junction departs from germline at one end; a sequencing error may be responsible. This chain joins TRBV25-1 and TRBJ1-6; D unclear. Germline assignment: CDR1 MGHDK and CDR2 SYGVNS. The CDR3 is 13 residues long. The CDR3 DNA follows: TGTGCCAGCCAGAAACTGACACACAATGAGCAGTACTTT. This sequence encodes CASQKLTHNEQYF.

In its sample, this clonotype was seen many times. The chain carries TRBV11-2 and TRBJ2-7, with unresolved D. Germline-derived CDR1 and CDR2 are SGHAT and FQNNGV. The CDR3 has 11 residues. V shed 1 base and J shed 12 bases, with 10 bases lying between them. The CDR3 coding sequence is TGTGCCAGCAGCTTAGGACGGGCGACGTACTTC. Protein product: CASSLGRATYF.

The rearrangement uses TRBV7-8 and TRBJ2-1; 11 bases fit TRBD2. Germline CDR1 and CDR2: SGHVS and FQNEAQ. Trimming took 5 bases from V and 4 from J; bases not matched to a gene: 7. The CDR3 has 16 residues. CDR3 coding DNA: TGTGCCAGCAGCCCAGAGGCTAGCGGGGGGTACAATGAGCAGTTCTTC. It translates to CASSPEASGGYNEQFF.

V is TRBV7-3 and J is TRBJ2-1, with unresolved D. Trimming shortened V by 4 bases and J by 8 bases, and 12 bases separated the two germline ends. This CDR3 comprises 13 residues. Germline V gene data show CDR1 as SGHTA and CDR2 as FQGTGA. The CDR3 reads CASSSIQMDEQFF. The CDR3, as DNA: TGTGCCAGCAGCTCCATACAGATGGATGAGCAGTTCTTC.

The chain has TRBV5-1 and TRBJ2-1; D uncertain. The ends were cut back, 0 bases at V and 13 bases at J, with 14 bases in the middle. The V gene's germline CDR1 is SGHRS and CDR2 YFSETQ. The CDR3 is 13 residues long. The CDR3 spells CASSLATEETQFF. The DNA of the CDR3 is TGCGCCAGCAGCTTGGCGACCGAAGAGACCCAGTTCTTC. The whole variable domain, filled in from reference TRBV5-1 and TRBJ2-1, reads KAGVTQTPRYLIKTRGQQVTLSCSPISGHRSVSWYQQTPGQGLQFLFEYFSETQRNKGNFPGRFSGRQFSNSRSEMNVSTLELGDSALYLCASSLATEETQFFGPGTRLTVL.

Relative to its sample, this clonotype is medium-sized (0.01 to 0.1%). V is TRBV7-2 and J is TRBJ2-7; TRBD1 agrees at 8 bases. CDR3 size: 15 residues. CDR1 and CDR2 from the germline V gene are SGHTA and FQGNSA. J lost 1 base, V lost 5 bases, and 7 bases had no gene match. The CDR3 nucleotides read TGTGCCAGCAGCGAATCGGGACAGGCTTCCTACGAGCAGTACTTC. Its protein product is CASSESGQASYEQYF.

The chain carries TRBV7-3 and TRBJ2-1; 11 bases map to TRBD2. The J segment lost 0 bases and the V segment lost 3 bases, leaving 10 bases of the junction unmatched. In germline, CDR1 is SGHTA, CDR2 FQGTGA. This CDR3 region has 19 residues. The CDR3 loop reads CASSFLAGGPLSSYNEQFF. CDR3 nucleotide sequence: TGTGCCAGCAGCTTCTTAGCGGGAGGGCCGTTGAGCTCCTACAATGAGCAGTTCTTC.

The sample holds one count of this clonotype. This chain connects TRBV28 to TRBJ1-1; no firm D call. Germline CDR1 MDHEN, CDR2 SYDVKM. There are 11 residues in the CDR3. V lost 7 bases and J 9 bases, leaving 12 bases between the germline ends. The CDR3 loop is CASIVPRKAFF. CDR3 bases: TGTGCCAGCATCGTCCCAAGAAAAGCTTTCTTT.

Worth noting for this clonotype: A much larger clone sits a single nucleotide away, making a read error possible. The chain couples TRBV5-5 to TRBJ2-1; no reliable D call. Trimming shortened V by 1 base and J by 10 bases, and 15 bases separated the two germline ends. This CDR3 comprises 14 residues. Germline CDR1 SGHKS, CDR2 YYEKEE (reference sequence). The DNA for the CDR3 is TGTGCCAGCAGCTTGCCTTTCCGCTCCTACGAGCAGTTCTTC. It translates to CASSLPFRSYEQFF.

This clonotype is large within its sample. The chain combines TRBV7-6 with TRBJ2-7; D gene unclear. The germline V gene has CDR1 SGHVS and CDR2 FNYEAQ. The CDR3 covers 13 residues. The V and J ends lost 2 bases and 2 bases respectively, with 7 bases between them. The CDR3 region is CASSLNVAYEQYF. CDR3 in DNA: TGTGCCAGCAGCTTAAATGTGGCCTACGAGCAGTACTTC. Full variable domain (rest looked up from reference TRBV7-6 and TRBJ2-7): GAGVSQSPRYKVTKRGQDVALRCDPISGHVSLYWYRQALGQGPEFLTYFNYEAQQDKSGLPNDRFSAERPEGSISTLTIQRTEQRDSAMYRCASSLNVAYEQYFGPGTRLTVT.

The genes are TRBV7-2 and TRBJ2-3; the D gene is possibly TRBD1 (5 bases). The assigned J gene may be wrong: the sequence end matches TRBJ1-1 better. There are 15 residues in the CDR3. Germline V lookup: CDR1 SGHTA, CDR2 FQGNSA. CDR3 residues: CASSPRGSSNTEAFF. In DNA form, the CDR3 reads TGTGCCAGCAGCCCACGGGGCAGCTCTAACACTGAAGCTTTCTTT.

This chain links TRBV7-2 with TRBJ2-1; 7 nucleotides line up with TRBD2. The J call may be mistaken, given a closer DNA end match to TRBJ2-7. Germline V gene data show CDR1 as SGHTA and CDR2 as FQGNSA. This CDR3 comprises 13 residues. The CDR3 DNA reads as TGTGCCAGCAGCAGGGACTACTCCTACGAGCAGTACTTC. Its protein is CASSRDYSYEQYF.

The chain uses TRBV6-1 and TRBJ1-6, with D unresolved. Trimming removed 2 bases from V and 9 bases from J, with 17 bases in between. The germline CDR1 and CDR2 sequences are MNHNS and SASEGT. This CDR3 is 16 amino acids long. Here the CDR3 reads CASSEMRGHGSSPLHF. The CDR3 DNA follows: TGTGCCAGCAGTGAAATGCGCGGCCATGGTAGTTCACCCCTCCACTTT.

The chain recombines TRBV6-1 with TRBJ2-5; D gene unclear. V gave up 1 base and J gave up 11 bases, with 23 bases separating them. Germline V CDR1 and CDR2: MNHNS, SASEGT. The CDR3 runs to 16 residues. The CDR3 region is CASSEEVVSSYNEQYF. Written as DNA, the CDR3 is TGTGCCAGCAGTGAAGAAGTGGTGAGCTCCTACAATGAGCAGTACTTC.